The 13 T cell receptor beta chains below were found in one sample sequenced in a study of cytomegalovirus exposure and HLA in healthy donors. The PCR employed 60 Vbeta primers together with 13 Jbeta primers. Generated by immunoSEQ multiplex PCR, the TCRdb table keeps only in-frame clones and is missing some. This table has some 190,000 clones, approximately 80% appearing once. The specimen was PBMCs. The source of these receptors is a male donor in good health and CMV-seronegative.

The V and J genes are TRBV30 and TRBJ1-6; maybe TRBD1 (5 bases). The germline V gene encodes CDR1 GTSNPN and CDR2 SVGIG (reference sequence). The CDR3 totals 14 residues. V gave up 4 bases and J gave up 7 bases, with 14 bases separating them. The CDR3: CAWTGGQENSPLHF. The DNA of the CDR3 is TGTGCCTGGACTGGTGGACAAGAGAATTCACCCCTCCACTTT.

This sequence joins TRBV28 and TRBJ2-7; 10 bases agree with TRBD1. CDR3 length: 15 amino acids. The V gene end was trimmed by 6 bases and the J gene end by 5 bases; junction bases not matched to a gene: 10. Per germline, CDR1 MDHEN and CDR2 SYDVKM. CDR3: CASSTRTGGFHEQYF. CDR3 nucleotides: TGTGCCAGCAGCACCCGGACAGGGGGGTTCCACGAGCAGTACTTC. Supplemented by reference TRBV28 and TRBJ2-7, the full variable domain reads DVKVTQSSRYLVKRTGEKVFLECVQDMDHENMFWYRQDPGLGLRLIYFSYDVKMKEKGDIPEGYSVSREKKERFSLILESASTNQTSMYLCASSTRTGGFHEQYFGPGTRLTVT.

CDR3: CAWSTGSSGYTF. In DNA, the CDR3 is TGTGCCTGGAGTACAGGGTCGAGCGGCTACACCTTC. The chain carries TRBV30 and TRBJ1-2; possibly TRBD1 for D (6 bases). Trimming left V 2 bases short and J 8 bases short, with 12 bases between. This CDR3 contains 12 residues. The germline gives CDR1 GTSNPN, CDR2 SVGIG (reference sequence).

DNA for the CDR3: TGTGCCAGCAGCTTACCGGGAATATACGATGAGCAGTTCTTC. Encoded protein: CASSLPGIYDEQFF. V is TRBV7-2 and J is TRBJ2-1; D is perhaps TRBD2 (5 bases). The CDR3 is made up of 14 amino acids. V was trimmed by 2 bases and J by 8 bases, leaving 13 bases between them. Germline V gene data show CDR1 as SGHTA and CDR2 as FQGNSA.

The table lists this clone with a count of one. This chain uses TRBV5-1 with TRBJ2-5, with 9 nucleotides matching TRBD1. The CDR3 has 15 amino acids. Per germline, CDR1 SGHRS and CDR2 YFSETQ. V was pared by 4 bases and J by 5 bases, with 9 bases of the junction left unmatched. Here the CDR3 reads CASSNLQGAQETQYF. As DNA, the CDR3 is TGCGCCAGCAGCAACCTACAGGGGGCGCAGGAGACCCAGTACTTC.

The J gene is TRBJ2-7, the V gene TRBV4-3; D unclear. Germline V gene lookup returns CDR1 LGHNA and CDR2 YSLEER. The CDR3 is 14 residues long. V was trimmed by 3 bases and J by 6 bases, leaving 15 bases between them. This CDR3 reads CASSHSVRSGEQYF. The DNA of the CDR3 is TGCGCCAGCAGCCACTCGGTTCGGTCTGGCGAGCAGTACTTC.

V gene TRBV25-1 combines with J gene TRBJ2-1; the match to TRBD1 covers 9 bases. Germline V gives CDR1 MGHDK, CDR2 SYGVNS. This CDR3 contains 17 residues. V shed 2 bases, J shed 5 bases, and the junction held 10 bases outside the gene matches. The CDR3 DNA reads as TGTGCCAGCAGTGAAGGACTCCGGGACAGGGTGAACAATGAGCAGTTCTTC. It encodes CASSEGLRDRVNNEQFF.

J is TRBJ1-5 and V is TRBV27; TRBD1 is a possible D gene (5 bases). CDR1 is MNHEY, CDR2 SMNVEV, per germline (reference sequence). The CDR3 spans 15 residues. Trimming shortened V by 6 bases and J by 5 bases, and 17 bases separated the two germline ends. The chain's CDR3 is CASRARAGVDQPQHF. The CDR3 region has the DNA TGTGCCAGCAGGGCCCGGGCGGGGGTCGATCAGCCCCAGCATTTT.

The chain combines TRBV5-4 with TRBJ2-1; D ambiguous. V was shortened by 0 bases and J by 8 bases, with 9 bases between the two germline ends. The CDR3 totals 13 residues. Germline V gene lookup returns CDR1 SGHNT and CDR2 YYREEE (reference sequence). CDR3 sequence reads: CASSLEERDEQFF. In DNA, the CDR3 is TGTGCCAGCAGCTTGGAGGAGCGCGATGAGCAGTTCTTC.

This clone was seen a few times. Written as DNA, the CDR3 is TGTGCCAGCAGTCCTATAGCGGGGGGCCCCACAGATACGCAGTATTTT. It codes for CASSPIAGGPTDTQYF. The chain carries TRBV27 and TRBJ2-3; the match to TRBD2 covers 10 bases. CDR1 and CDR2 (germline): MNHEY, SMNVEV (reference sequence). The CDR3 has 16 amino acids. Trimming cost V 5 bases and J 2 bases; bases outside gene matches: 7.

This rearrangement joins TRBV11-3 to TRBJ2-2; D is undetermined. CDR3 length: 12 residues. Germline V gene sequence: CDR1 SGHNT, CDR2 YENEEA. Between the trimmed V and J ends, which lost 5 bases and 3 bases, there was a span of 4 bases. CDR3 sequence (DNA): TGTGCCAGCAGCCTCCACACCGGGGAGCTGTTTTTT. Its protein is CASSLHTGELFF. Based on the CDR3 plus reference TRBV11-3 and TRBJ2-2, the full variable domain is EAGVVQSPRYKIIEKKQPVAFWCNPISGHNTLYWYLQNLGQGPELLIRYENEEAVDDSQLPKDRFSAERLKGVDSTLKIQPAELGDSAVYLCASSLHTGELFFGEGSRLTVL.

This chain connects TRBV7-9 to TRBJ2-2, with TRBD1 as a possible D gene (6 bases). Germline V gene sequence: CDR1 SEHNR, CDR2 FQNEAQ (reference sequence). CDR3 length equals 17 residues. The V and J ends lost 2 bases and 4 bases respectively, with 17 bases between them. The CDR3 nucleotides read TGTGCCAGCAGCTTACCGCCCAGGGGAGAGGGCACCGGGGAGCTGTTTTTT. It translates to CASSLPPRGEGTGELFF.

This clone was recorded at least ten times. The rearrangement uses TRBV2 and TRBJ1-4; TRBD1 aligns across 8 bases. CDR3 length: 16 residues. Germline V gene data show CDR1 as SNHLY and CDR2 as FYNNEI. The ends lost 3 bases at V and 0 bases at J; junction bases unmatched: 3. CDR3 residues: CASSDLGQATNEKLFF. DNA for the CDR3: TGTGCCAGCAGTGACCTGGGACAGGCAACTAATGAAAAACTGTTTTTT.